The sequence of this TCR beta chain was determined in a study of shared clonotypes between healthy human individuals. This clone appeared once. Its target is unknown. As processed by the authors: Sequence data from immunoSEQ were junction-only and lacked quality scores; consequently, filtering differed. Assay: immunoSEQ multiplex PCR; the TCRdb copy retains only in-frame clones and omits some. Clone size and the V and J calls come from that table; the DNA yielded D and trimming. The repertoire holds approximately 2.4 million clones, with around 95% as singletons. CDR3 length: 17 residues. The germline CDR1 and CDR2 sequences are SGHNT and YYREEE (reference sequence). V shed 2 bases, J shed 5 bases, and the junction held 10 bases outside the gene matches. Overall study findings and caveats: Sharing of clonotypes among donors was expected to vary with sequencing depth.

Sample: naive CD4+ T cells sorted from blood. Noted subset: CD45RA+ positively selected. The rearrangement links TRBV5-4 to TRBJ2-2; the match to TRBD1 covers 9 bases. The TCR sequence derives from a man aged 18 to 30 in good health. DNA for the CDR3: TGTGCCAGCAGCTTTGGCATCGGACAGGGGTTTACCGGGGAGCTGTTTTTT. Amino acids: CASSFGIGQGFTGELFF. Variable domain in full (rest from reference TRBV5-4 and TRBJ2-2): ETGVTQSPTHLIKTRGQQVTLRCSSQSGHNTVSWYQQALGQGPQFIFQYYREEENGRGNFPPRFSGLQFPNYSSELNVNALELDDSALYLCASSFGIGQGFTGELFFGEGSRLTVL.